A selection of T cell receptor beta chains follows, all from one sample in a study of blood T cell repertoires in COVID-19. Profiled with immunoSEQ multiplex PCR; TCRdb holds only in-frame clones, not every one. Among under 300,000 clones listed, around 83% were seen once. Sequenced: peripheral blood. The receptors were sampled from a woman aged 80 or over with acute or convalescent COVID-19. The CDR3 runs from the conserved cysteine through the conserved F or W. The D gene is left open where the match is weak. The listing skips clone size in some rows; elsewhere it reads once, few, many or a size class.

clone_size j_call v_call cdr3_length d_call cdr3_aa cdr3_nt
once TRBJ1-1 TRBV7-9 15 NA CASSAPGQGNTEAFF TGTGCCAGCAGCGCCCCGGGACAAGGGAACACTGAAGCTTTCTTT
few TRBJ1-1 TRBV3-1/TRBV3-2 17 NA CASSQAPVLRPDTEAFF TGTGCCAGCAGCCAAGCTCCGGTCCTCCGCCCGGACACTGAAGCTTTCTTT
NA TRBJ1-4 TRBV7-9 14 TRBD1 CASAQGQSNEKLFF TGTGCCAGCGCCCAGGGACAGTCAAATGAAAAACTGTTTTTT
few TRBJ1-3 TRBV6-1 17 TRBD1 CASSESYRGPSGNTIYF TGTGCCAGCAGTGAATCTTACAGGGGCCCTTCTGGAAACACCATATATTTT
few TRBJ1-6 TRBV12-1 15 NA CASITDRIVNSPLHF TGTGCCAGCATCACGGACAGGATCGTTAATTCACCCCTCCACTTT
NA TRBJ1-5 TRBV15 13 TRBD1 CATTDRGTQPQHF TGTGCCACCACCGACAGGGGAACCCAGCCCCAGCATTTT
NA TRBJ1-5 TRBV3-1/TRBV3-2 16 NA CASSFRPRDSNQPQHF TGTGCCAGCAGCTTCAGACCCAGGGATAGCAATCAGCCCCAGCATTTT
NA TRBJ1-4 TRBV9 14 NA CASSVVRDNEKLFF TGTGCCAGCAGCGTAGTACGGGATAATGAAAAACTGTTTTTT
NA TRBJ1-1 TRBV5-1 15 NA CASSLNRQTYTEAFF TGCGCCAGCAGCTTGAACAGACAGACCTACACTGAAGCTTTCTTT
NA TRBJ2-1 TRBV9 17 TRBD2 CASSPRLQAGGPVRQFF TGTGCCAGCAGCCCCCGCCTCCAAGCGGGGGGGCCAGTTCGGCAGTTCTTC
NA TRBJ1-6 TRBV2 15 TRBD1 CASSQGGTVNSPLHF TGTGCCAGCAGCCAAGGGGGGACAGTTAATTCACCCCTCCACTTT
once TRBJ1-2 TRBV6-5 14 NA CASIRGAGNYGYTF TGTGCCAGCATCCGAGGCGCAGGGAACTATGGCTACACCTTC
NA TRBJ1-6 TRBV18 15 TRBD1 CASSADRVGNSPLHF TGTGCCAGCTCAGCGGACAGGGTCGGTAATTCACCCCTCCACTTT
NA TRBJ1-2 TRBV20-1 13 NA CSASREKNYGYTF TGCAGTGCTAGTCGGGAAAAGAACTATGGCTACACCTTC
once TRBJ2-5 TRBV30 14 TRBD1 CAWRARDRDQTQYF TGTGCCTGGAGAGCGAGGGACAGGGACCAGACCCAGTACTTC
NA TRBJ1-2 TRBV7-8 14 NA CASSLVTGHYGYTF TGTGCCAGCAGCTTAGTCACAGGACACTATGGCTACACCTTC
few TRBJ1-4 TRBV19 15 TRBD1 CASSSGQGQGEKLFF TGTGCCAGTAGCTCCGGACAGGGCCAGGGAGAAAAACTGTTTTTT
NA TRBJ2-7 TRBV3-1/TRBV3-2 15 NA CASSRGPDPTYEQYF TGTGCCAGCAGCCGCGGTCCCGATCCCACCTACGAGCAGTACTTC
NA TRBJ1-6 TRBV15 17 NA CATSRDKSGMGNSPLHF TGTGCCACCAGCAGAGATAAAAGCGGAATGGGGAATTCACCCCTCCACTTT
few TRBJ2-5 TRBV2 15 TRBD1 CASSPLDRIQETQYF TGTGCCAGCAGTCCCCTGGACAGGATCCAAGAGACCCAGTACTTC
NA TRBJ1-5 TRBV10-3 14 NA CAIQPGEGNQPQHF TGTGCCATCCAGCCAGGGGAAGGCAATCAGCCCCAGCATTTT
NA TRBJ2-5 TRBV9 16 TRBD2 CASSVAGGTSRETQYF TGTGCCAGCAGCGTAGCGGGGGGAACGTCTCGAGAGACCCAGTACTTC
NA TRBJ1-2 TRBV6-6 14 NA CASSYSSNNYGYTF TGTGCCAGCAGTTACTCGAGTAATAACTATGGCTACACCTTC
NA TRBJ1-4 TRBV28 14 NA CASSPMGGGEKLFF TGTGCCAGCAGTCCTATGGGGGGGGGTGAAAAACTGTTTTTT
NA TRBJ1-5 TRBV7-8 16 NA CASSPTGPPGNQPQHF TGTGCCAGCAGCCCTACCGGGCCGCCGGGGAATCAGCCCCAGCATTTT
NA TRBJ1-2 TRBV25-1 16 NA CASSDSFTGVPGGYTF TGTGCCAGCAGTGATTCTTTCACCGGGGTACCGGGTGGCTACACCTTC
few TRBJ2-7 TRBV12-3/TRBV12-4 13 NA CASSFNYLYEQYF TGTGCCAGCAGTTTTAACTACCTGTACGAGCAGTACTTC
once TRBJ1-4 TRBV6-5 15 TRBD1 CASTARDRGNEKLFF TGTGCCAGCACAGCGCGGGACAGGGGAAATGAAAAACTGTTTTTT
NA TRBJ1-2 TRBV3-1/TRBV3-2 15 TRBD1 CASSQATGQGYGYTF TGTGCCAGCAGCCAAGCGACGGGACAGGGGTATGGCTACACCTTC
NA TRBJ2-5 TRBV5-1 11 NA CASRERETQYF TGCGCCAGCCGGGAGAGAGAGACCCAGTACTTC
NA TRBJ2-1 TRBV4-1 17 TRBD2 CASSRGTSGESYNEQFF TGCGCCAGCAGCCGAGGGACTAGCGGGGAATCCTACAATGAGCAGTTCTTC
NA TRBJ2-7 TRBV7-6 15 NA CASSLSGQPIYEQYF TGTGCCAGCAGCTTAAGCGGTCAGCCCATCTACGAGCAGTACTTC
few TRBJ2-5 TRBV5-1 15 NA CASSLAGSEGETQYF TGCGCCAGCAGCTTGGCAGGTAGCGAGGGAGAGACCCAGTACTTC
NA TRBJ2-7 TRBV12-1 11 NA CASSFAGEQYF TGTGCCAGCAGCTTTGCCGGCGAGCAGTACTTC
NA TRBJ2-1 TRBV6-5 15 TRBD2 CASSLRDYPYNEQFF TGTGCCAGCTCCCTCCGGGACTACCCCTACAATGAGCAGTTCTTC
NA TRBJ1-1 TRBV5-1 13 NA CASSFTGYTEAFF TGCGCCAGCAGCTTTACAGGGTACACTGAAGCTTTCTTT